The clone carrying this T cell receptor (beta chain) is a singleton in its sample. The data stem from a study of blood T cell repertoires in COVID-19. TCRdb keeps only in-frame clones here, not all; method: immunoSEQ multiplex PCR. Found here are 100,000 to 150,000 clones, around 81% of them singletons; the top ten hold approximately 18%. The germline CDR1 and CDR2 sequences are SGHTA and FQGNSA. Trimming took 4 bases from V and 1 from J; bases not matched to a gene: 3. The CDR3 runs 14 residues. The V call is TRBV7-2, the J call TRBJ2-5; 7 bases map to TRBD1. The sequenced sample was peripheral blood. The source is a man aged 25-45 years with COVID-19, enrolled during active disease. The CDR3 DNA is TGTGCCAGCAGCTCACAGGGGTCCCAAGAGACCCAGTACTTC. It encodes CASSSQGSQETQYF.